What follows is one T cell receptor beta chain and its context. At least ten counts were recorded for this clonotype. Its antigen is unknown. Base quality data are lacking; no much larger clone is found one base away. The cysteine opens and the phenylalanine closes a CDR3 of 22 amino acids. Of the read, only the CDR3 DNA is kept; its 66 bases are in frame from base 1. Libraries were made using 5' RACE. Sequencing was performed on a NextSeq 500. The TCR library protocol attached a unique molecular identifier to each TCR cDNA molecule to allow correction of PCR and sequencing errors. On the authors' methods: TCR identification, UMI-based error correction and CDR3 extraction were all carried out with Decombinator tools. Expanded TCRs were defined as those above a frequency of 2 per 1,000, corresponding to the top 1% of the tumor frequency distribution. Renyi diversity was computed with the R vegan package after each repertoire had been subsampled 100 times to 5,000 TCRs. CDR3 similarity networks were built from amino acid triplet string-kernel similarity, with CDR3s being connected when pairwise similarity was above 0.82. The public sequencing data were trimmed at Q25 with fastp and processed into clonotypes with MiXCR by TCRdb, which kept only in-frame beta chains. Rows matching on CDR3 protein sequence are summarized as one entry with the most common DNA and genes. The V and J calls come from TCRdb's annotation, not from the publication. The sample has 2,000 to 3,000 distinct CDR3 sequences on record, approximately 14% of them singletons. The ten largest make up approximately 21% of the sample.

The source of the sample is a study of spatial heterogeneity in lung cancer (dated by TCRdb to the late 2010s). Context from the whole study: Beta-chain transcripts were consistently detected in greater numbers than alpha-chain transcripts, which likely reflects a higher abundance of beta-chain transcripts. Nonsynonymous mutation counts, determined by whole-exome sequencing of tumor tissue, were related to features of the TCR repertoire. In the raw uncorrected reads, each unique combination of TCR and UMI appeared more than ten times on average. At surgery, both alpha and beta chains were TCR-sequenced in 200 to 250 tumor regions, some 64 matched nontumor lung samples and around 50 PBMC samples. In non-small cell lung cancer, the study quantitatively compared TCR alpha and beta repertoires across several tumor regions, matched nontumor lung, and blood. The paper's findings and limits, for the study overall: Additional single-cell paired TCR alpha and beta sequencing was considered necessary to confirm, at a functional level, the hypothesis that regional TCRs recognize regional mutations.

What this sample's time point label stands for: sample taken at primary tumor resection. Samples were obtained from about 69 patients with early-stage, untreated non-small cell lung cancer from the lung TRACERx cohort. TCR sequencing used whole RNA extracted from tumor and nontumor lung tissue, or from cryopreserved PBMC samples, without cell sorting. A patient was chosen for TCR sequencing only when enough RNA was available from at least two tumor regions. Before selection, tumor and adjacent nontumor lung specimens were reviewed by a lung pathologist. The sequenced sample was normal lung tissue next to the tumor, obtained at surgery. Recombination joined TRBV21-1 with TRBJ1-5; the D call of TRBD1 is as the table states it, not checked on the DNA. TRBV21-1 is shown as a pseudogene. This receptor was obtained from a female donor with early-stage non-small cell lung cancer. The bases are TGTGCCAGCAGCAAAGCGCCTATGTCTGGATTCCCTACCCTGGAGGGCAATCAGCCCCAGCATTTT. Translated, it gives CASSKAPMSGFPTLEGNQPQHF.